The 26 T cell receptor beta chains below were found in one sample sequenced in a study of cytomegalovirus exposure and HLA in healthy donors. Vbeta (60) and Jbeta (13) primers were used in the PCR. Assay used: immunoSEQ multiplex PCR; TCRdb lists only in-frame clones, some missing. The table shows fewer than 200,000 clones, with less than 75% occurring only once. Specimen: PBMCs. The receptors were gathered from a girl aged 10-17 years in good health and CMV-seronegative.

This chain links TRBV14 with TRBJ1-3; D not resolved. Germline CDR1 SGHDN, CDR2 FVKESK. The CDR3 runs 15 residues. V lost 0 bases to trimming and J lost 0 bases, with 6 bases between them. The CDR3 nucleotides are TGTGCCAGCAGCCAAGATGGCAGCTCTGGAAACACCATATATTTT. It codes for CASSQDGSSGNTIYF.

This sequence joins TRBV6-1 and TRBJ1-4; 8 bases agree with TRBD1. CDR3 length: 13 residues. Germline CDR1 and CDR2: MNHNS and SASEGT. After removal of 7 bases from V and 7 bases from J, the junction contained 5 bases not matched to a gene. The CDR3 protein is CASTGQGSEKLFF. CDR3 DNA: TGTGCCAGCACCGGACAGGGTAGTGAAAAACTGTTTTTT.

The chain uses TRBV6-4 and TRBJ2-7; 9 bases line up with TRBD1. The junction had 12 bases not matched to a gene; V was cut back by 6 bases and J by 6 bases. The CDR3 sequence is 15 residues long. Germline V gives CDR1 MRHNA, CDR2 SNTAGT. The CDR3 loop reads CASRGMGQGPGEQYF. CDR3 nucleotide sequence: TGTGCCAGCAGAGGAATGGGACAGGGACCCGGCGAGCAGTACTTC.

This chain's CDR3 is CASGINLSTDTQYF. CDR3 sequence (DNA): TGTGCTAGTGGTATTAATCTGAGCACAGATACGCAGTATTTT. V is TRBV12-5 and J is TRBJ2-3, with D hard to call. CDR3 length: 14 amino acids. Germline values: CDR1 LGHNT, CDR2 FRNRAP. V shed 5 bases and J shed 0 bases, with 9 bases lying between them.

This clone has more than one count but fewer than ten. This chain joins TRBV29-1 and TRBJ2-1, with D tentatively TRBD2 (6 bases). Trimming removed 0 bases at V and 9 bases at J, with 24 bases between. The CDR3 consists of 17 residues. The germline CDR1 and CDR2 sequences are SQVTM and ANQGSEA. In DNA form, the CDR3 reads TGCAGCGTTGAAGATCAGATCACCAGGGTGGGGGGAGGTGAGCAGTTCTTC. Translation: CSVEDQITRVGGGEQFF.

The chain is built from TRBV2 and TRBJ1-4; 7 bases are shared with TRBD1. The V gene's germline CDR1 is SNHLY and CDR2 FYNNEI. The CDR3 has 14 residues. Trimming at V came to 10 bases and at J to 10 bases, leaving 15 bases not matched to a gene. The CDR3 sequence is CAILSPTGLGKLFF. The CDR3 nucleotides are TGTGCCATTCTCTCTCCGACAGGGTTGGGAAAACTGTTTTTT.

The V gene is TRBV6-4, the J gene TRBJ2-1, with TRBD2 matching 9 bases. Trimming removed 5 bases from V and 2 bases from J; junction bases left unmatched: 4. The CDR3 totals 15 residues. Germline CDR1 MRHNA, CDR2 SNTAGT. For the CDR3, the DNA is TGTGCCAGCAGTCCCGCTAGCGGGGCCTACAATGAGCAGTTCTTC. Protein sequence: CASSPASGAYNEQFF.

V usage is TRBV11-2 and J usage is TRBJ1-2; 7 bases are shared with TRBD1. The CDR3 has 13 amino acids. The V gene end was trimmed by 5 bases and the J gene end by 8 bases; junction bases not matched to a gene: 8. Germline lookup yields CDR1 SGHAT and CDR2 FQNNGV. Written as DNA, the CDR3 is TGTGCCAGCAGCATTACAGGGGCGGGGGGCTACACCTTC. Protein: CASSITGAGGYTF.

In DNA, the CDR3 is TGCAGCGTTACGCTCGGGAACAGGGGGCAGCCCCAGCATTTT. Amino acids: CSVTLGNRGQPQHF. The V and J genes are TRBV29-1 and TRBJ1-5; 8 positions agree with TRBD1. V gave up 5 bases and J gave up 7 bases; unmatched junction bases: 10. This CDR3 spans 14 amino acids. CDR1 and CDR2 from the germline V gene are SQVTM and ANQGSEA.

The chain couples TRBV11-3 to TRBJ2-5; the D is unclear. The germline CDR1 and CDR2 sequences are SGHNT and YENEEA. V lost 2 bases and J 1 base, leaving 8 bases between the germline ends. The CDR3 contains 14 residues. The CDR3 is CASSLSRVQETQYF. The DNA of the CDR3 is TGTGCCAGCAGCTTATCTCGGGTCCAAGAGACCCAGTACTTC.

The chain joins TRBV7-6 to TRBJ2-5; TRBD1 aligns across 9 bases. After removal of 5 bases from V and 4 bases from J, the junction contained 5 bases not matched to a gene. The CDR3 is made up of 14 amino acids. Germline V CDR1 and CDR2: SGHVS, FNYEAQ. The CDR3 bases are TGTGCCAGCAGCCCGCGGACAGGGGTAGAGACCCAGTACTTC. The encoded protein is CASSPRTGVETQYF.

The CDR3 sequence is CSSKPEAFF. For the CDR3, the DNA is TGTTCCTCTAAGCCTGAAGCTTTCTTT. V usage is TRBV7-9 and J usage is TRBJ1-1, with D hard to call. This CDR3 region has 9 residues. CDR1 is SEHNR and CDR2 is FQNEAQ in the germline V gene (reference sequence).

V is TRBV27 and J is TRBJ2-1; 7 nucleotides line up with TRBD2. In germline, CDR1 is MNHEY, CDR2 SMNVEV (reference sequence). CDR3 length equals 13 residues. The J segment lost 7 bases and the V segment lost 5 bases, leaving 5 bases of the junction unmatched. The CDR3 loop reads CASSGGGVNEQFF. CDR3 in DNA: TGTGCCAGCAGTGGTGGGGGGGTTAATGAGCAGTTCTTC.

A few counts support this clone. This chain connects TRBV5-1 to TRBJ2-3; 10 bases are shared with TRBD1. V lost 4 bases and J lost 4; bases outside the gene matches: 3. The germline V gene has CDR1 SGHRS and CDR2 YFSETQ. This CDR3 has 14 residues. The chain's CDR3 is CASSTGQGADTQYF. Written as DNA, the CDR3 is TGCGCCAGCAGCACCGGACAGGGGGCAGATACGCAGTATTTT.

J is TRBJ1-5 and V is TRBV7-9; 7 bases align to TRBD1. The CDR3 has 17 amino acids. From germline, CDR1 is SEHNR and CDR2 FQNEAQ (reference sequence). With 4 bases clipped from V and 0 bases from J, the junction kept 9 bases outside the gene matches. CDR3 nucleotides: TGTGCCAGCAGCTCAACAGGGGCCACCTCTAGCAATCAGCCCCAGCATTTT. Translated, it gives CASSSTGATSSNQPQHF.

Here the CDR3 reads CASSGKGSTDTQYF. The CDR3 bases are TGTGCCAGCAGCGGAAAGGGGAGCACAGATACGCAGTATTTT. The chain employs TRBV9 and TRBJ2-3, with D possibly TRBD1 on 5 matching bases. Deletions cut 3 bases from V and 0 bases from J, with 8 bases between. There are 14 residues in the CDR3. Germline V gene lookup returns CDR1 SGDLS and CDR2 YYNGEE.

The chain employs TRBV7-8 and TRBJ1-1, with TRBD1 as a possible D gene (5 bases). The CDR3 length is 13 residues. Germline CDR1 SGHVS, CDR2 FQNEAQ. V was clipped by 5 bases and J by 1 base, with 8 bases between them. Written as DNA, the CDR3 is TGTGCCAGCAGCGGGGCATGGAACACTGAAGCTTTCTTT. This codes for CASSGAWNTEAFF. Supplemented by reference TRBV7-8 and TRBJ1-1, the full variable domain reads GAGVSQSPRYKVAKRGQDVALRCDPISGHVSLFWYQQALGQGPEFLTYFQNEAQLDKSGLPSDRFFAERPEGSVSTLKIQRTQQEDSAVYLCASSGAWNTEAFFGQGTRLTVV.

The chain links TRBV6-1 to TRBJ1-3; D not resolved. The V end was cut by 6 bases, the J end by 0 bases, with 12 bases between. This CDR3 comprises 15 residues. Germline lookup yields CDR1 MNHNS and CDR2 SASEGT. This chain's CDR3 is CASRAETYSGNTIYF. The CDR3 region has the DNA TGTGCCAGCAGGGCCGAAACGTACTCTGGAAACACCATATATTTT.

This clone was seen a few times. This rearrangement joins TRBV4-1 to TRBJ1-1; 9 bases are shared with TRBD1. This CDR3 has 15 residues. From germline, CDR1 is MGHRA and CDR2 YSYEKL. V was pared by 0 bases and J by 4 bases, with 3 bases of the junction left unmatched. The CDR3 DNA follows: TGCGCCAGCAGCCAAGATATGACAGGGGGCACTGAAGCTTTCTTT. This codes for CASSQDMTGGTEAFF.

This clone has a single count. The V gene is TRBV4-1, the J gene TRBJ2-1, with 10 bases matching TRBD2. The CDR3 is made up of 16 amino acids. Trimming took 0 bases from V and 8 from J; bases not matched to a gene: 7. Germline CDR1 MGHRA, CDR2 YSYEKL. The CDR3 loop is CASSQESSGGAHEQFF. The DNA for the CDR3 is TGCGCCAGCAGCCAAGAATCAAGCGGGGGGGCCCATGAGCAGTTCTTC.

The chain recombines TRBV9 with TRBJ1-5; possible D gene TRBD1, 5 bases. Per the germline V gene, CDR1 is SGDLS and CDR2 is YYNGEE. V lost 4 bases and J lost 3, with 11 bases in between. The CDR3 is 14 amino acids. The DNA for the CDR3 is TGTGCCAGCAGCCCCGACAGCTACAATCAGCCCCAGCATTTT. The encoded protein is CASSPDSYNQPQHF.

The chain couples TRBV5-1 to TRBJ1-6, with TRBD1 identical over 8 bases. CDR1 and CDR2 from the germline V gene are SGHRS and YFSETQ. The length of the CDR3 is 19 residues. V dropped 0 bases and J dropped 0; count of bases not matched to a gene: 8. CDR3 sequence reads: CASSLAAGTGGSYNSPLHF. The CDR3 coding sequence is TGCGCCAGCAGCTTGGCCGCCGGGACAGGAGGCTCCTATAATTCACCCCTCCACTTT.

This chain links TRBV5-1 with TRBJ2-7, with TRBD1 identical over 7 bases. J was trimmed by 3 bases and V by 3 bases; bases with no gene match: 12. The CDR3 runs to 16 residues. Germline loops: CDR1 SGHRS, CDR2 YFSETQ. This CDR3 is CASSSRWTGSRYEQYF. The CDR3 DNA follows: TGCGCCAGCAGCTCCAGGTGGACAGGATCTCGCTACGAGCAGTACTTC.

This chain uses TRBV7-3 with TRBJ1-6; perhaps TRBD1 as D (5 bases). CDR1 SGHTA and CDR2 FQGTGA come from the germline V gene. Deletions cut 4 bases from V and 13 bases from J, with 17 bases between. The CDR3 has 14 amino acids. CDR3 DNA: TGTGCCAGCAGCTCCCAGGGCGGAGGGTCTCCCCTCCACTTT. It codes for CASSSQGGGSPLHF.

CDR3 protein: CASSLQGNEQFF. Written as DNA, the CDR3 is TGCGCCAGCAGCTTACAGGGGAATGAGCAGTTCTTC. This rearrangement joins TRBV5-1 to TRBJ2-1; TRBD1 aligns across 7 bases. The CDR3 consists of 12 residues. Germline V gene data show CDR1 as SGHRS and CDR2 as YFSETQ. After removal of 2 bases from V and 7 bases from J, the junction contained 0 bases not matched to a gene.

The rearrangement links TRBV7-2 to TRBJ1-5; maybe TRBD1 (5 bases). The germline V gene encodes CDR1 SGHTA and CDR2 FQGNSA. The V and J ends lost 8 bases and 5 bases respectively, with 10 bases between them. The CDR3 is 12 amino acids. DNA for the CDR3: TGTGCCAGCGGCGGGGGAGATCAGCCCCAGCATTTT. The encoded protein is CASGGGDQPQHF.